The following is a T cell receptor beta chain sequence with its context. There is no known antigen for this receptor. No much larger clone exists at a distance of one base, and base qualities are not known. The library was generated by the immunoSEQ multiplex PCR assay. The multiplex PCR relied on a mix of 60 forward primers for TCR Vbeta segments and 13 reverse primers for TCR Jbeta segments. Amplification of the CDR3 region of rearranged TCR beta genes was performed with a multiplex PCR assay on genomic DNA. On the Illumina HiSeq System, the amplified TCR beta libraries were sequenced as 87-base-pair reads. The authors' pipeline ran thus. A later analysis counted tens of millions of unique TCR beta chains across the 550 to 800 repertoires, and 10 million to 11 million of these chains were shared by at least two donors. Raw reads were error-corrected and collapsed into unique sequences with a nearest-neighbor algorithm that merged closely related sequences to remove PCR and sequencing errors. CDR3 sequences were aligned to IMGT reference sequences to assign V, D and J gene segments. For a sequence to be retained, a match of at least six nucleotides to both a V gene segment and a J gene segment was required. Rearrangements were called productive when the CDR3 lacked stop codons and stayed in frame with V and J; all others were non-productive. Following IMGT convention, CDR3 was defined as the stretch from the second conserved V-encoded cysteine up to the conserved J-encoded phenylalanine. The earlier analysis of about 610 of the donors excluded any sequence lacking an unambiguous match to a single V gene segment. In an earlier analysis of approximately 560 of the donors, a V segment was called functional when productive rearrangements were above 56.7%, and segregating when the standard deviation between donors exceeded 5%. A statistical classification framework was built for diagnosing cytomegalovirus status from the catalog of TCR beta chain sequences. In a later analysis, TCR nucleotide sequences were compared against IMGT/GENE-DB human TR gene sequences so that V and J genes could be assigned. In a later analysis, CDR3 sequences and most-parsimonious VDJ recombination scenarios were assigned using the TCRdist pipeline. A later analysis defined each TCR beta chain by its CDR3 amino acid sequence plus V-gene family, and excluded reads lacking a unique V-gene family. A later analysis removed 500 to 650 highly shared, low-generation-probability nucleotide sequences to deal with suspected cross-contamination and a sequencing artifact. In a later analysis, a clonal expansion index for each public chain was calculated from normalized within-repertoire ranks of inferred template counts. A later analysis computed generation probabilities with a VDJ recombination model fitted to out-of-frame rearrangements, and checked the results against IGoR. Hypergeometric tests were used in a later analysis to score TCR-TCR, TCR-HLA and TCR-CMV co-occurrence, with a repertoire-size bias correction applied to the TCR pairs. False discovery rates were estimated in a later analysis by permuting HLA or CMV assignments 20 times. In a later analysis, co-occurring TCRs were grouped using DBSCAN, and TCRdist sequence similarity was added for clustering within HLA-allele-positive subsets. For co-occurrence clustering, repertoires with fewer than 30,000 or more than 120,000 public chains were excluded, along with a handful of repertoires with anomalous nucleotide sharing. Here the immuneACCESS table is served through TCRdb, limited to in-frame sequences with V and J called. Missing clones are a known gap in these copies; in checked studies unresolved V genes cover under half, and the rest lacks a known reason. Clone size and the V and J calls come from that table; the DNA yielded D and trimming. The sample profile shows under 130,000 clones; over 70% of them were found once. Jointly, the top ten make up 5.6% of the sample.

The CDR3 has 15 amino acids, counting the end cysteine and phenylalanine. The entry retains the CDR3 DNA only, 45 bases that are in frame from base 1. Looking up the germline V gene yields CDR1 SQVTM and CDR2 ANQGSEA. Relative to germline, V is 1 base shorter and J is 0 bases shorter, with 12 bases between their ends. This sample is part of a study of cytomegalovirus exposure and HLA in healthy donors (dated by TCRdb to 2016 to 2017). About the investigation overall: An earlier analysis of several hundred of the donors reported about 280 Gb of sequence data and 117 million unique TCR beta sequences obtained from some 200 million T cells. An early release that covered about 600 HLA-typed donors contained 300 to 350 gigabases of sequencing data and around 80 million unique TCR sequences. Among the roughly 400 genotyped donors, around 79% belonged to the genetic ancestry cluster associated with self-reported Caucasian donors. The study was designed to test whether signatures of past pathogen exposure could be identified by cataloging public T cell receptors. The T cell repertoires of roughly 660 subjects were profiled by immunosequencing and related to cytomegalovirus serostatus. Besides the first cohort of approximately 670 subjects, a separate validation cohort made up of 120 different subjects was used. The study combined high-throughput TCR immunosequencing, statistical association of individual TCRs with disease status, and machine learning to predict cytomegalovirus infection status. In a later analysis, previously published TCR beta repertoires from 550 to 750 donors were re-analyzed and high-resolution HLA genotyping was added so that TCR occurrence patterns could be studied. Rather than using new phenotypic data, the later analysis identified candidate immune exposures from TCR beta sequences and from how often those sequences occurred across donors. An earlier analysis of fewer than 700 of the donors applied high-throughput TCR beta sequencing to assess whether each TCR beta V gene segment acted as functional or pseudogenic. Donor age, sex, ethnicity and CMV serostatus were compiled alongside the repertoire data. A later genetic analysis used genome-wide SNP genotypes for about 65% of the 666 donors, treating that subset as a discovery cohort. All discovery cohort repertoires had been generated using a single sequencing platform. Both class I and class II loci were covered by HLA typing, at four-digit resolution. The number of typed donors differed by locus: 629-630 for A, B, C, DRB1 and DQB1; 500 to 550 for DQA1; 606 for DPA1; and around 490 for DPB1. Roughly 5 DR-DQ haplotypes were handled as single units for association and clustering because linkage in the cohort was strong. Across around 400 genotyped donors of the cohort, an average of about 250,000 unique TCR beta nucleotide sequences per donor were sequenced, and roughly 17% of those sequences were non-productive. Study-level results and caveats: When HLA alleles, especially DR and DQ, strongly co-occurred, TCR associations were difficult to assign to individual alleles. A later analysis associated 15,000 to 20,000 TCR beta sequences with specific HLA alleles at a false discovery rate of 0.05. Because counts were too low, roughly 18 rarely observed V segments, including chromosome 9 orphons, were left out of the earlier analysis of 587 of the donors. In an earlier analysis of some 540 of the donors, most TCR beta V segments appeared in productive rearrangements about 87% or about 30% of the time, broadly matching IMGT annotations. In a later genetic analysis, fewer N-insertions in productive TCRs were reported among donors in an Asian-associated ancestry cluster than the approximately 670-donor mean. A further reported finding was that TCR beta sequences accurately predicted the HLA-A and HLA-B alleles for most subjects in the first cohort. The classifier was reported to diagnose cytomegalovirus status with high specificity and sensitivity in both the original and validation cohorts. Because the 87-base-pair reads could not distinguish some IMGT-functional V segments, including TRBV6-2 and TRBV6-3, those segments were excluded. Correlated functional status among segregating V segments might reflect linkage disequilibrium, but an unknown experimental factor could not be ruled out. In this cohort, only TCR beta chains were sequenced, and detectable features were limited by the absence of alpha or paired-chain data. Sequencing depth was assumed to be roughly uniform across donors in the presence/absence analyses, though that assumption may not hold. In the study, some 180 TCR beta chains were listed as associated with cytomegalovirus. A few of the identified cytomegalovirus-associated TCR beta chains were confirmed in vitro to be specific for cytomegalovirus antigens. HLA typing was unavailable for some donors at each locus, so association tests used only the typed subset. Most CMV-associated TCR beta chains appeared to be HLA-restricted in a later analysis, and the HLA associations seemed to be driven largely by CMV exposure. While some public TCRs were present in many individuals, most TCR sequences turned up only very rarely across donors. In a later analysis, several top co-occurrence clusters were reported to appear linked to parvovirus B19, influenza, CMV and Epstein-Barr virus. According to the authors, the approach could potentially be generalized to other disease states and immunological phenotypes. The sequencing pipeline was judged likely to have produced a cluster of highly shared sequence variants as a technical artifact. The only immune exposure information available for the cohort was CMV serostatus. Compared with equally common non-associated chains, HLA-associated TCR beta chains in a later analysis were more clonally expanded and had lower generation probabilities. An association between a missense DCLRE1C variant and V-gene and J-gene trimming of TCR beta chains was found in a later genetic analysis and replicated in an independent cohort. In a later analysis, the rate of TCR association differed among HLA loci, with DRB1 alleles having the most associated TCRs and HLA-C alleles having the fewest.

The cohort comprised several hundred healthy bone marrow donors. At the time of sampling, all cohort members were nominally healthy, though unrecorded immune exposures were likely present. The donor was CMV seronegative and belonged to the group of roughly 330 seronegative cohort members. Each donor provided a peripheral blood sample, and peripheral blood mononuclear cells were used for TCR beta sequencing. The Qiagen DNeasy Blood Extraction Kit was used to extract genomic DNA from the blood cell samples. The chain is encoded by TRBV29-1 joined to TRBJ2-5, with no confident D gene call. Material for sequencing was PBMCs. The origin of this receptor is a male donor in good health and CMV-seronegative. This receptor carries the CDR3 CSVEGSPWYQETQYF. The DNA sequence reads TGCAGCGTTGAAGGCAGTCCCTGGTACCAAGAGACCCAGTACTTC.